The rows below give T cell receptor beta chains drawn from one sample of a study of blood T cell repertoires in COVID-19. Produced via immunoSEQ multiplex PCR; TCRdb's table is partial and in-frame only. Of over 200,000 clones listed, around four fifths are singletons. The sequenced material came from peripheral blood. The receptors were gathered from a woman aged 50 to 65 with active or convalescent COVID-19. The CDR3 runs from the conserved cysteine through the conserved F or W. A D gene is named only where the DNA matches it firmly. Only part of the rows carry a size: once, few, many, or a class if the clone is expanded.

d_call	clone_size	v_call	cdr3_length	j_call	cdr3_nt	cdr3_aa
NA	NA	TRBV29-1	12	TRBJ1-2	TGCAGCGTTGAAGAGAGCCGGTATGGCTACACCTTC	CSVEESRYGYTF
NA	NA	TRBV3-1/TRBV3-2	15	TRBJ1-2	TGTGCCAGCAGCCTCCGGGACACGGCCGTTTGGGGCTACACCTTC	CASSLRDTAVWGYTF
TRBD1	NA	TRBV5-1	13	TRBJ1-6	TGCGCCAGCAGCTGGGACAGCAATTCACCCCTCCACTTT	CASSWDSNSPLHF
TRBD2	NA	TRBV5-1	17	TRBJ2-3	TGCGCCAGCAGGCCGCCTACGGGCGGGAGGGTAGCAGATACGCAGTATTTT	CASRPPTGGRVADTQYF
NA	NA	TRBV6-5	13	TRBJ1-6	TGTGCCAGCAGCCCGACAGAGAATTCACCCCTCCACTTT	CASSPTENSPLHF
TRBD2	NA	TRBV28	14	TRBJ2-5	TGTGCCAGCGCTAGCGGGGGGGCATCAGAGACCCAGTACTTC	CASASGGASETQYF
TRBD1	NA	TRBV5-1	16	TRBJ2-2	TGCGCCAGCAGCTTTAAGACAGGGTCGAACACCGGGGAGCTGTTTTTT	CASSFKTGSNTGELFF
NA	NA	TRBV5-1	14	TRBJ2-5	TGCGCCAGCAGCTTGTCCGGGATCGGGGAGACCCAGTACTTC	CASSLSGIGETQYF
NA	few	TRBV10-3	13	TRBJ1-4	TGTGCCACCCGACAGGCCCTTTGGGAAAAACTGTTTTTT	CATRQALWEKLFF
NA	NA	TRBV11-2	12	TRBJ2-5	TGTGCCAGCAGCCCCACCCAGGAGACCCAGTACTTC	CASSPTQETQYF
TRBD2	NA	TRBV7-2	15	TRBJ2-3	TGTGCCAGCAGCCGCAGAGCGGGGGGCGGGGATACGCAGTATTTT	CASSRRAGGGDTQYF
NA	NA	TRBV7-7	15	TRBJ1-3	TGTGCCAGCAGCTTAGCTGGACACCGTGGAAACACCATATATTTT	CASSLAGHRGNTIYF
TRBD2	NA	TRBV7-2	15	TRBJ2-7	TGTGCCAGCAGCTTAGGGGCTAGCGGGAGCTACGAGCAGTACTTC	CASSLGASGSYEQYF
TRBD1	once	TRBV7-9	14	TRBJ2-2	TGTGCCAGCCCCGACAGGGGAAACACCGGGGAGCTGTTTTTT	CASPDRGNTGELFF
NA	NA	TRBV29-1	14	TRBJ2-5	TGCAGCGTGGATGACAGGTTCGACAAAGAGACCCAGTACTTC	CSVDDRFDKETQYF
NA	NA	TRBV7-9	12	TRBJ1-2	TGTGCCAGCAGCTTATCAGGGCTGGGCTACACCTTC	CASSLSGLGYTF
TRBD2	NA	TRBV6-6	14	TRBJ2-7	TGTGCCAGCAGGGCCGGGACTAGTTCCTACGAGCAGTACTTC	CASRAGTSSYEQYF
TRBD1	NA	TRBV10-3	15	TRBJ1-5	TGTGCCATCAGTGAAAAGGACAGGGGGTATCAGCCCCAGCATTTT	CAISEKDRGYQPQHF
TRBD1	NA	TRBV18	12	TRBJ1-1	TGTGCCAGCTCACCCAGACAGGGGGAAGCTTTCTTT	CASSPRQGEAFF
NA	NA	TRBV11-2	14	TRBJ2-3	TGTGCCAGCAGCTTAGGGAGCATTCCAGATACGCAGTATTTT	CASSLGSIPDTQYF
TRBD1	NA	TRBV11-1	14	TRBJ2-7	TGTGCCAGCAGCCCCGGGGACAGGGTTTACGAGCAGTACTTC	CASSPGDRVYEQYF
NA	NA	TRBV11-2	14	TRBJ1-2	TGTGCCAGCAGCTTAGAACACAGGAAAGGTGGCTACACCTTC	CASSLEHRKGGYTF
NA	once	TRBV5-5	15	TRBJ2-7	TGTGCCAGCAGCTTGGCAACCGGGAGTCTATTCGAGCAGTACTTC	CASSLATGSLFEQYF
TRBD1	NA	TRBV11-2	16	TRBJ1-6	TGTGCCAGCAGCTTAGCCCCAGGGACAGGTCAGGGACCCCTCCACTTT	CASSLAPGTGQGPLHF
TRBD1	NA	TRBV5-3	19	TRBJ1-4	TGTGCCAGAAGCTCCCCCCCCGGGGGACAGACCCACAAGGCGGAAAAACTGTTTTTT	CARSSPPGGQTHKAEKLFF
NA	NA	TRBV2	11	TRBJ2-1	TGTGCCAGCAGTGTCCCGGGTGAGCAGTTCTTC	CASSVPGEQFF
NA	NA	TRBV28	12	TRBJ2-7	TGTGCCAGCAGTCAGGGATATGATGAGCAGTACTTC	CASSQGYDEQYF
NA	once	TRBV5-1	15	TRBJ1-3	TGCGCCAGCAGCTTGGGAGGACAATCTGGAAACACCATATATTTT	CASSLGGQSGNTIYF